Presented here are 25 T cell receptor beta chains from one specimen sequenced in a study of persistence of HIV-infected CD4 T cells. Sequencing used immunoSEQ version 4 in survey mode. Sequencing was performed with immunoSEQ multiplex PCR; in TCRdb, only in-frame clones are kept and a portion is missing. The data contain 30,000 to 45,000 clones, 65% to 85% of them singletons. The stimulus was lysate of CMV-infected fibroblasts, approximately 9.6 ug/mL. Memory cells lacking CD40L and CD69 with high CD45RO were sorted. The antigens of these receptors remain unknown. Specimen: CD4+ T cells sorted from PBMCs after roughly 18-hour stimulation, collected from a patient who received antiretroviral therapy. The source of these receptors is an adult man with HIV who was CMV-seropositive.

V gene TRBV6-1 combines with J gene TRBJ1-3; weak D call: TRBD1 (5 bases). The CDR3 runs 17 residues. Per the germline V gene, CDR1 is MNHNS and CDR2 is SASEGT. V lost 4 bases to trimming and J lost 0 bases, with 16 bases between them. The CDR3 nucleotides are TGTGCCAGCAGTGTAGGGGCCGTCTCGAACTCTGGAAACACCATATATTTT. Translated, it gives CASSVGAVSNSGNTIYF.

This clone has only a few counts. The chain links TRBV7-9 to TRBJ2-2; D remains ambiguous. The CDR3 is made up of 12 amino acids. CDR1 and CDR2 from the germline V gene are SEHNR and FQNEAQ (reference sequence). Trimming removed 7 bases at V and 6 bases at J, with 9 bases between. CDR3 amino acids: CASTPQAGELFF. CDR3 nucleotide sequence: TGTGCCAGCACCCCCCAAGCCGGGGAGCTGTTTTTT.

This chain joins TRBV18 and TRBJ1-1, with TRBD1 identical over 11 bases. This CDR3 is built from 15 residues. V lost 0 bases, J lost 7 bases, and 4 bases stayed unmatched. Germline-derived CDR1 and CDR2 are KGHSH and LQKENI. CDR3 nucleotides: TGTGCCAGCTCACCACCGGACAGGGGGCAGATTGAAGCTTTCTTT. Protein: CASSPPDRGQIEAFF.

V gene TRBV5-6 combines with J gene TRBJ2-3; unclear D gene. Germline V CDR1 and CDR2: SGHDT, YYEEEE. The V end lost 2 bases, the J end lost 3 bases, and 22 bases lay between the germline ends. This CDR3 is 18 amino acids long. CDR3 in amino acids: CASSFPPIIDLGTDTQYF. The CDR3 nucleotides are TGTGCCAGCAGCTTCCCTCCGATAATAGATTTGGGAACAGATACGCAGTATTTT.

The chain joins TRBV2 to TRBJ1-1, with D tentatively TRBD1 (5 bases). The V gene's germline CDR1 is SNHLY and CDR2 FYNNEI. The CDR3 is 14 residues long. V lost 7 bases and J lost 1, with 13 bases in between. The CDR3: CASTLEGSNTEAFF. In nucleotides, the CDR3 is TGTGCCAGCACCCTCGAGGGGTCGAACACTGAAGCTTTCTTT.

Concerning this clone itself: Other DNA sequences in the sample encode the same CDR3. The genes are TRBV19 and TRBJ2-3; 7 bases align to TRBD1. With 8 bases clipped from V and 2 bases from J, the junction kept 16 bases outside the gene matches. CDR3 length: 17 residues. Germline CDR1 and CDR2: LNHDA and SQIVND (reference sequence). This CDR3 is CASGTAMSPLFTDTQYF. CDR3 bases: TGTGCCAGTGGGACAGCCATGTCCCCCCTGTTCACAGATACGCAGTATTTT.

This chain connects TRBV29-1 to TRBJ2-3; 11 positions agree with TRBD2. V was clipped by 5 bases and J by 2 bases; unmatched bases: 6. CDR3 size: 15 residues. Germline-derived CDR1 and CDR2 are SQVTM and ANQGSEA. CDR3 sequence: CSVKGTSGLTDTQYF. The CDR3 bases are TGCAGCGTTAAAGGGACTAGCGGCCTCACAGATACGCAGTATTTT.

The gene calls are TRBV29-1 and TRBJ2-1; D is ambiguous. Germline V CDR1 and CDR2: SQVTM, ANQGSEA. This CDR3 is built from 12 residues. V was cut by 8 bases and J by 8 bases, with 16 bases left in between. The CDR3 here is CSTRPQVDEQFF. In DNA form, the CDR3 reads TGCAGCACGAGGCCGCAAGTCGATGAGCAGTTCTTC.

The genes are TRBV6-1 and TRBJ2-4; possibly TRBD2 for D (6 bases). Germline V lookup: CDR1 MNHNS, CDR2 SASEGT. Trimming shortened V by 2 bases and J by 0 bases, and 17 bases separated the two germline ends. This CDR3 is 18 amino acids long. The CDR3 nucleotides read TGTGCCAGCAGTGAAAACCCGGCGGGAAACATAGCCAAAAACATTCAGTACTTC. The encoded protein is CASSENPAGNIAKNIQYF.

This clone was seen just once. V is TRBV5-1 and J is TRBJ1-1; a possible D gene is TRBD1 (6 bases). Per the germline V gene, CDR1 is SGHRS and CDR2 is YFSETQ. The CDR3 spans 16 residues. With 4 bases removed from V and 1 base from J, the gap between germline ends came to 17 bases. The CDR3 DNA sequence: TGCGCCAGCAGCCGCCAAATGACAGGCCCGAACACTGAAGCTTTCTTT. It codes for CASSRQMTGPNTEAFF.

CDR3: CASSKERGGQPQHF. DNA of the CDR3: TGTGCCAGTAGTAAGGAGAGGGGTGGTCAGCCCCAGCATTTT. V gene TRBV19 combines with J gene TRBJ1-5, with D perhaps matching TRBD1 (5 bases). The length of the CDR3 is 14 residues. The ends were cut back, 4 bases at V and 6 bases at J, with 13 bases in the middle. Germline V lookup: CDR1 LNHDA, CDR2 SQIVND (reference sequence).

CDR3 DNA: TGTGCCAGCGAGAATGGCGAGAGGACTGAAGCTTTCTTT. Its translation is CASENGERTEAFF. This rearrangement joins TRBV2 to TRBJ1-1; D unclear. CDR3 length: 13 residues. V was trimmed by 8 bases and J by 5 bases, leaving 15 bases between them. CDR1 and CDR2 from the germline V gene are SNHLY and FYNNEI.

The chain employs TRBV6-5 and TRBJ1-2; 8 positions agree with TRBD1. Germline V CDR1 and CDR2: MNHEY, SVGAGI. The J segment lost 2 bases and the V segment lost 4 bases, leaving 9 bases of the junction unmatched. This CDR3 has 16 amino acids. This CDR3 reads CASSSPRTGLNYGYTF. Written as DNA, the CDR3 is TGTGCCAGCAGTTCCCCCCGGACAGGGCTAAACTATGGCTACACCTTC.

The chain links TRBV6-1 to TRBJ1-5, with D tentatively TRBD1 (5 bases). CDR1 and CDR2 (germline): MNHNS, SASEGT. V was shortened by 4 bases and J by 2 bases, with 18 bases between the two germline ends. This CDR3 comprises 17 residues. The CDR3 nucleotides are TGTGCCAGCAGTGGCGTAGGCGGTCAGGGTGGCAATCAGCCCCAGCATTTT. Amino acids: CASSGVGGQGGNQPQHF.

This clone was counted between two and nine times. V is TRBV7-9 and J is TRBJ1-5; D might be TRBD1 (6 bases). In germline, CDR1 is SEHNR, CDR2 FQNEAQ (reference sequence). V lost 3 bases and J 7 bases, leaving 7 bases between the germline ends. The CDR3 covers 12 residues. CDR3 protein: CASSFQGQPQHF. The CDR3 DNA follows: TGTGCCAGCAGCTTTCAGGGGCAGCCCCAGCATTTT.

V is TRBV18 and J is TRBJ1-1, with D maybe TRBD1 (5 bases). The CDR3 extends over 16 amino acids. The germline V gene encodes CDR1 KGHSH and CDR2 LQKENI. Trimming removed 0 bases from V and 4 bases from J, with 15 bases in between. CDR3 sequence reads: CASSPPSGARRTEAFF. CDR3 nucleotides: TGTGCCAGCTCACCACCGTCCGGGGCGCGTCGCACTGAAGCTTTCTTT.

The gene calls are TRBV24-1 and TRBJ1-1, with TRBD1 identical over 7 bases. This CDR3 region has 13 residues. J gave up 0 bases and V 7 bases, and 1 base lay outside the gene matches. Germline V gene lookup returns CDR1 KGHDR and CDR2 SFDVKD. This chain's CDR3 is CATRTGMNTEAFF. CDR3 bases: TGTGCCACCAGGACAGGGATGAACACTGAAGCTTTCTTT.

The chain is built from TRBV4-1 and TRBJ1-2; possibly TRBD1 for D (5 bases). From germline, CDR1 is MGHRA and CDR2 YSYEKL. CDR3 length: 15 residues. V dropped 1 base and J dropped 7 bases, with 16 bases sitting between them. CDR3 in amino acids: CASSQAERGVGGYTF. The CDR3 DNA reads as TGCGCCAGCAGCCAAGCAGAGAGGGGTGTCGGTGGCTACACCTTC.

This clone was seen more than once but under ten times. This CDR3 is also generated by other DNA sequences in the sample. The J gene is TRBJ2-7, the V gene TRBV6-5; D gene uncertain. CDR1 and CDR2 (germline): MNHEY, SVGAGI. V gave up 0 bases and J gave up 4 bases, with 7 bases separating them. The CDR3 runs to 13 residues. This CDR3 reads CASSYSPEYEQYF. CDR3 nucleotides: TGTGCCAGCAGTTACTCGCCGGAGTACGAGCAGTACTTC.

This sequence joins TRBV6-6 and TRBJ2-2, with TRBD1 as a possible D gene (5 bases). The CDR3 loop spans 16 amino acids. Germline CDR1 MNHNY, CDR2 SVGAGI (reference sequence). V was clipped by 5 bases and J by 4 bases, with 17 bases between them. CDR3 in amino acids: CASSTQGAESTGELFF. DNA for the CDR3: TGTGCCAGCAGTACCCAGGGCGCAGAGAGCACCGGGGAGCTGTTTTTT.

This clone turned up a few times. The V gene is TRBV2, the J gene TRBJ2-7; D might be TRBD1 (5 bases). V was clipped by 6 bases and J by 6 bases, with 15 bases between them. Germline V CDR1 and CDR2: SNHLY, FYNNEI. The CDR3 loop spans 13 amino acids. The DNA of the CDR3 is TGTGCCAGCAGAATCTTCAGGGCAGGCGAGCAGTACTTC. Amino acids: CASRIFRAGEQYF.

This clone was observed a single time. The rearrangement uses TRBV6-5 and TRBJ1-2; 8 bases are shared with TRBD1. The V segment lost 4 bases and the J segment 3 bases; nucleotides outside the gene matches: 4. The germline V gene has CDR1 MNHEY and CDR2 SVGAGI. CDR3 length: 14 residues. As DNA, the CDR3 is TGTGCCAGCAGTTTAGGCAGGGGGCACTATGGCTACACCTTC. Amino acid sequence: CASSLGRGHYGYTF.

This chain connects TRBV6-5 to TRBJ1-3; D not certain. Germline values: CDR1 MNHEY, CDR2 SVGAGI. Trimming cost V 9 bases and J 0 bases, with 15 bases left between them. This CDR3 is 15 amino acids long. The CDR3 DNA is TGTGCCAGTTCCTCGGGCGGGAGCTCTGGAAACACCATATATTTT. It yields the protein CASSSGGSSGNTIYF.

The chain employs TRBV19 and TRBJ1-1, with D tentatively TRBD1 (5 bases). CDR3 length: 13 residues. Germline lookup yields CDR1 LNHDA and CDR2 SQIVND (reference sequence). With 5 bases removed from V and 5 bases from J, the gap between germline ends came to 12 bases. CDR3 DNA sequence: TGTGCCAGTAGTGAGGGGCCGCGAACTGAAGCTTTCTTT. Amino acid sequence: CASSEGPRTEAFF.

The chain uses TRBV9 and TRBJ1-6; D is unclear. V lost 4 bases, J lost 4 bases, and 9 bases lay in between. Germline V CDR1 and CDR2: SGDLS, YYNGEE. The CDR3 is 14 amino acids. In DNA form, the CDR3 reads TGTGCCAGCAGCCCCGGACGGTATAATTCACCCCTCCACTTT. Translation: CASSPGRYNSPLHF.